Listed here are 10 T cell receptor beta chains from one sample, sequenced in a study of T cell changes during pregnancy in multiple sclerosis. Libraries were prepared by immunoSEQ multiplex PCR; TCRdb keeps only in-frame clonotypes and omits some of them. The table has under 70,000 clones, about 94% seen once. This material consisted of CD8+ T cells from peripheral blood mononuclear cells, taken after pregnancy. The receptor source for this set is a female donor with multiple sclerosis, enrolled in a pregnancy study.

The chain links TRBV4-1 to TRBJ2-7, with D tentatively TRBD2 (5 bases). The germline V and J ends were trimmed by 6 bases and 1 base, with 13 bases remaining between them. CDR1 is MGHRA and CDR2 is YSYEKL in the germline V gene. CDR3 length equals 14 residues. The CDR3 coding sequence is TGCGCCAGCAGTCTGGACGAGGGTTCCTACGAGCAGTACTTC. Amino acid sequence: CASSLDEGSYEQYF.

This sequence joins TRBV27 and TRBJ2-7; TRBD1 matches at 8 bases. Germline-derived CDR1 and CDR2 are MNHEY and SMNVEV (reference sequence). Germline trimming cut 2 bases from V and 3 bases from J; bases unmatched to any gene: 3. The CDR3 has 14 amino acids. In nucleotides, the CDR3 is TGTGCCAGCAGTTTAATAGGACAGGGCTACGAGCAGTACTTC. It specifies CASSLIGQGYEQYF.

The rearrangement joins TRBV28 to TRBJ2-7, with no clear D. Germline V lookup: CDR1 MDHEN, CDR2 SYDVKM. The CDR3 runs to 11 residues. The V end was cut by 3 bases, the J end by 4 bases, with 4 bases between. The CDR3 nucleotides read TGTGCCAGCAGTTTCCTTTACGAGCAGTACTTC. Translated, it gives CASSFLYEQYF.

The chain joins TRBV6-5 to TRBJ2-3, with D possibly matching TRBD2 (5 bases). CDR3 length equals 14 residues. V was trimmed by 6 bases and J by 2 bases, leaving 12 bases between them. Germline V gene sequence: CDR1 MNHEY, CDR2 SVGAGI. CDR3 protein: CASRPRGYTDTQYF. The CDR3, as DNA: TGTGCCAGCAGGCCCCGGGGATACACAGATACGCAGTATTTT.

V is TRBV19 and J is TRBJ1-1; possible D gene TRBD1, 6 bases. Per germline, CDR1 LNHDA and CDR2 SQIVND (reference sequence). This CDR3 is 13 amino acids long. Trimming pared 5 bases from V and 4 bases from J, leaving 11 bases between. CDR3 nucleotides: TGTGCCAGTAGTGTCACAGGGAGCACTGAAGCTTTCTTT. It encodes CASSVTGSTEAFF.

This chain links TRBV19 with TRBJ2-7; no clear D gene. The CDR3 covers 13 residues. The germline V gene has CDR1 LNHDA and CDR2 SQIVND (reference sequence). V lost 5 bases, J lost 1 base, and 9 bases lay in between. Here the CDR3 reads CASSYRVSYEQYF. The CDR3 DNA reads as TGTGCCAGTAGTTACAGAGTATCCTACGAGCAGTACTTC.

This chain joins TRBV2 and TRBJ2-7; 9 bases match TRBD2. Germline lookup yields CDR1 SNHLY and CDR2 FYNNEI. V shed 6 bases and J 5 bases; nucleotides not matched to a gene: 2. The CDR3 sequence is 12 residues long. Here the CDR3 reads CASRLAGNEQYF. The DNA for the CDR3 is TGTGCCAGCAGGCTAGCGGGAAACGAGCAGTACTTC.

The chain combines TRBV4-1 with TRBJ2-7; 9 bases line up with TRBD2. Trimming at V came to 1 base and at J to 3 bases, leaving 7 bases not matched to a gene. Germline CDR1 and CDR2: MGHRA and YSYEKL. The CDR3 runs 16 residues. The CDR3 reads CASSQGAVAGVYEQYF. CDR3 nucleotides: TGCGCCAGCAGCCAAGGGGCCGTAGCGGGAGTCTACGAGCAGTACTTC.

As to this clone: At the DNA level, this CDR3 is encoded by other sequences in the same sample as well. V gene TRBV27 combines with J gene TRBJ2-7, with 10 nucleotides matching TRBD1. The CDR3 runs 15 residues. Germline loops: CDR1 MNHEY, CDR2 SMNVEV (reference sequence). The V gene end was trimmed by 2 bases and the J gene end by 2 bases; junction bases not matched to a gene: 3. The CDR3 bases are TGTGCCAGCAGTTTAATCGGACAGGGGGCCTACGAGCAGTACTTC. Translating it yields CASSLIGQGAYEQYF.

A few counts support this clone. The chain employs TRBV27 and TRBJ2-1, with 9 positions matching TRBD2. The V gene's germline CDR1 is MNHEY and CDR2 SMNVEV (reference sequence). This CDR3 contains 14 residues. V was clipped by 7 bases and J by 4 bases; unmatched bases: 5. The CDR3 sequence: CASKWREGYNEQFF. Here the CDR3 DNA reads TGTGCCAGCAAATGGCGGGAGGGGTACAATGAGCAGTTCTTC.